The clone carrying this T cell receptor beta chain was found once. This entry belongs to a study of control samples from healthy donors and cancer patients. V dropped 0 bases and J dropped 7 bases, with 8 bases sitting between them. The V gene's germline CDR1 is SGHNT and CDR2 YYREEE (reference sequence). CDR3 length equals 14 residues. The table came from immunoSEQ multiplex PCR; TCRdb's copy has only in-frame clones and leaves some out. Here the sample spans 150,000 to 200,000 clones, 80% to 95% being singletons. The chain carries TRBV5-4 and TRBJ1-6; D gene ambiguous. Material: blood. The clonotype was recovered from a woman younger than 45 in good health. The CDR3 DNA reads TGTGCCAGCAGCTTGGAACTTCAGAATTCACCCCTCCACTTT. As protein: CASSLELQNSPLHF.